The 8 T cell receptor beta chains below come from one sample, sequenced in a study of shared clonotypes between healthy human individuals. The assay was immunoSEQ multiplex PCR, and TCRdb's table has in-frame clones only and misses some. The table records about 610,000 clones, roughly 97% of them present only once. The sample consisted of naive CD4+ T cells sorted from blood. The sample's subset: CD45RA+ positively selected. These receptors originate from a woman in her thirties in good health.

The genes are TRBV5-1 and TRBJ1-3; D remains unclear. V lost 5 bases and J lost 3, with 9 bases in between. Germline V lookup: CDR1 SGHRS, CDR2 YFSETQ. The length of the CDR3 is 13 residues. The CDR3 is CASSIQFGNTIYF. The DNA of the CDR3 is TGCGCCAGCAGTATACAGTTTGGAAACACCATATATTTT.

The chain carries TRBV5-6 and TRBJ2-3, with D possibly TRBD1 on 9 matching bases. This CDR3 is built from 18 residues. Trimming removed 4 bases at V and 4 bases at J, with 25 bases between. Germline V CDR1 and CDR2: SGHDT, YYEEEE. This CDR3 reads CASSAGTGSGRRADTQYF. The DNA for the CDR3 is TGTGCCAGCAGCGCAGGGACAGGGAGCGGGAGAAGGGCAGATACGCAGTATTTT.

V and J are TRBV5-1 and TRBJ1-4; TRBD1 is a possible D gene (5 bases). The CDR3 loop spans 14 amino acids. Germline lookup yields CDR1 SGHRS and CDR2 YFSETQ. Trimming pared 3 bases from V and 3 bases from J, leaving 9 bases between. DNA of the CDR3: TGCGCCAGCAGCTCGACGACAGCTAATGAAAAACTGTTTTTT. Translated, it gives CASSSTTANEKLFF.

J is TRBJ1-5 and V is TRBV6-6; D ambiguous. V lost 0 bases and J lost 0, with 6 bases in between. The germline CDR1 and CDR2 sequences are MNHNY and SVGAGI (reference sequence). CDR3 size: 15 residues. CDR3 nucleotides: TGTGCCAGCAGTTACTCGGAAGATAGCAATCAGCCCCAGCATTTT. This encodes CASSYSEDSNQPQHF.

The rearrangement uses TRBV4-2 and TRBJ2-1; D perhaps matches TRBD2 (5 bases). Per the germline V gene, CDR1 is LGHNA and CDR2 is YNFKEQ. Trimming pared 4 bases from V and 0 bases from J, leaving 13 bases between. The CDR3 has 16 amino acids. CDR3 protein: CASSPSPESSYNEQFF. CDR3 coding DNA: TGTGCCAGCAGCCCTAGCCCCGAGAGCTCCTACAATGAGCAGTTCTTC.

This clone was observed a handful of times. The CDR3 sequence: CASSEVGEAFF. CDR3 DNA: TGTGCCAGCAGTGAAGTCGGTGAAGCTTTCTTT. This sequence joins TRBV2 and TRBJ1-1, with D unresolved. V dropped 1 base and J dropped 7 bases, with 4 bases sitting between them. The CDR3 is made up of 11 amino acids. Germline V gives CDR1 SNHLY, CDR2 FYNNEI. Drawing the rest from reference TRBV2 and TRBJ1-1, the complete variable domain is EPEVTQTPSHQVTQMGQEVILRCVPISNHLYFYWYRQILGQKVEFLVSFYNNEISEKSEIFDDQFSVERPDGSNFTLKIRSTKLEDSAMYFCASSEVGEAFFGQGTRLTVV.

The rearrangement joins TRBV7-2 to TRBJ1-4, with D tentatively TRBD1 (5 bases). The V gene lost 2 bases and the J gene lost 7 bases, with 14 bases spanning the gap. Germline lookup yields CDR1 SGHTA and CDR2 FQGNSA. The CDR3 length is 15 residues. CDR3 nucleotides: TGTGCCAGCAGCTTATCAGGCCAGGGTAGTGAAAAACTGTTTTTT. It translates to CASSLSGQGSEKLFF.

This clone was counted a few times. The sample holds other DNA sequences that translate to the same CDR3. This chain connects TRBV18 to TRBJ1-1; 8 bases agree with TRBD1. The CDR3 has 13 residues. Germline V gene data show CDR1 as KGHSH and CDR2 as LQKENI. Losses at the gene ends were 3 bases for V and 4 bases for J; bases not matched to a gene: 1. The DNA of the CDR3 is TGTGCCAGCTCACCCGGACAGGGCACTGAAGCTTTCTTT. Protein: CASSPGQGTEAFF.